Listed below are T cell receptor beta chains from one sample, sequenced in a study of T cells in localized non-small cell lung cancer. Assay: immunoSEQ multiplex PCR; the TCRdb copy retains only in-frame clones and omits some. Among some 51,000 clones listed, 75% to 90% were seen once. Here the sequenced sample was peripheral blood, taken before any cancer treatment. These receptors were collected from a woman aged 40-69 years with stage I lung adenocarcinoma. The CDR3 runs from the conserved cysteine through the conserved F or W. The order of the fields is CDR3 DNA, CDR3 protein, V gene, clone size, J gene, D gene. The D gene is left open where the match is weak. Part of the rows lack a size; the others show once, few, many or a class for expanded clones.

TGTGCCAGCAGCACCCGACTAGCGGGAAGCTACGATACGCAGTATTTT CASSTRLAGSYDTQYF TRBV7-2 . TRBJ2-3 TRBD2
TGTGCCAGTGACAGGGGATCAGCCCCCCATTTT CASDRGSAPHF TRBV19 . TRBJ1-5 TRBD1
TGTGCCTGGAGTGTACTCCCCACCGGGGAGCTGTTTTTT CAWSVLPTGELFF TRBV30 few TRBJ2-2 .
TGTGCCAGCAGTTTGATTTCCAGGGGGAGATACACTGAAGCTTTCTTT CASSLISRGRYTEAFF TRBV28 . TRBJ1-1 TRBD1
TGTGCCAGCAGTTTGCGCAACATACCTAAGCTGTTTTTT CASSLRNIPKLFF TRBV28 . TRBJ2-2 .
TGCGCCAGCAGCCAAGGGACGGGCGGGGGAATAGCATACAATGAGCAGTTCTTC CASSQGTGGGIAYNEQFF TRBV4-3 . TRBJ2-1 TRBD2
TGTGCCAGCAGCGCAGGCCCGGGGGAGGGGGAGACCCAGTACTTC CASSAGPGEGETQYF TRBV9 . TRBJ2-5 TRBD2
TGTGCCAGCAGCTCCCGGGACGGAACCGGGGAGCTGTTTTTT CASSSRDGTGELFF TRBV7-2 . TRBJ2-2 .
TGTGCCACCAGCAGAGATGGCCAGGGGCTGGGATCCCGGCATTTT CATSRDGQGLGSRHF TRBV15 . TRBJ1-5 .
TGTGCCAGCAGTGTAAGAACAGGGGACAATGAGCAGTTCTTC CASSVRTGDNEQFF TRBV2 . TRBJ2-1 TRBD1
TGTGCCAGCTCTAGGACCCATTCGGGAGAGACCCAGTACTTC CASSRTHSGETQYF TRBV2 . TRBJ2-5 .
TGTGCCAGCAGCCTCAGCCCACTTCAACCTGAAGCTTTCTTT CASSLSPLQPEAFF TRBV6-5 . TRBJ1-1 .
TGCGCCAGCAGCCAAGATACGGTGAACACTGAAGCTTTCTTT CASSQDTVNTEAFF TRBV4-3 . TRBJ1-1 .
TGTGCCAGCAGTTTCCAACCTCAGTACTTC CASSFQPQYF TRBV28 . TRBJ2-7 .
TGTGCCAGCAGCTTCACTAGCGGGGGGACGACAGATACGCAGTATTTT CASSFTSGGTTDTQYF TRBV9 . TRBJ2-3 TRBD2
TGTGCCAGCAGCTTAACCGGGGGGGCCGAGAATGAGCAGTTCTTC CASSLTGGAENEQFF TRBV7-6 . TRBJ2-1 TRBD2
TGCGCCAGCAGCCAAGGGGGGGCGTATAGCAATCAGCCCCAGCATTTT CASSQGGAYSNQPQHF TRBV4-1 . TRBJ1-5 .
TGTGCCAGCAGCTTAGATATGCGGGGGACGGGGGAGACCCAGTACTTC CASSLDMRGTGETQYF TRBV7-2 . TRBJ2-5 TRBD2
TGCAGCGTTGAAGTAAGACTGACTAGCACAGATACGCAGTATTTT CSVEVRLTSTDTQYF TRBV29-1 . TRBJ2-3 .
TGTGCCAGCAGCTCATGGCGGACAGGGTTGGGGGAGACCCAGTACTTC CASSSWRTGLGETQYF TRBV7-9 . TRBJ2-5 TRBD1
TGTGCCAGCAGCTTATGGGCTGAGACCCAGTACTTC CASSLWAETQYF TRBV7-6 once TRBJ2-5 .
TGTGCCAGCAGAGACTCACCCGACAGGGACTATGGCTACACCTTC CASRDSPDRDYGYTF TRBV6-6 . TRBJ1-2 TRBD1
TGTGCCAGCAGCCCAACAAACTCTGGAAACACCATATATTTT CASSPTNSGNTIYF TRBV7-9 . TRBJ1-3 .
TGTGCCAGCAGTGTAGATCAGGGGAATAACTATGGCTACACCTTC CASSVDQGNNYGYTF TRBV2 . TRBJ1-2 .
TGTGCCAGCAGCTTAGGACAGACCCAATACGAGCAGTACTTC CASSLGQTQYEQYF TRBV7-9 . TRBJ2-7 .
TGCGCCAGCAGCTTGATCCAGAACCCACGAGCTGAAGCTTTCTTT CASSLIQNPRAEAFF TRBV5-1 . TRBJ1-1 .
TGTGCCAGTAGTATAGAGGGGAACTATGGCTACACCTTC CASSIEGNYGYTF TRBV19 . TRBJ1-2 .
TGTGCCAGCAGCTGGCGAAAGACGGCTAGCTCCTACAATGAGCAGTTCTTC CASSWRKTASSYNEQFF TRBV5-4 . TRBJ2-1 .
TGCAGCGTTGAAGGGGGATGGGATGGCTACACCTTC CSVEGGWDGYTF TRBV29-1 few TRBJ1-2 .
TGTGCCAGCACCGATGGTGCGGGTCCAGCTCAAGAGACCCAGTACTTC CASTDGAGPAQETQYF TRBV7-9 . TRBJ2-5 .
TGTGCCAGCAGCGCCGGGACTAGCGGGGGGGCCGCTACGCAGTATTTT CASSAGTSGGAATQYF TRBV2 few TRBJ2-3 TRBD2
TGTGCCAGCAGCTTAGGGCAGGGGTCGTACACTGAAGCTTTCTTT CASSLGQGSYTEAFF TRBV7-2 . TRBJ1-1 .
TGTGCCAGCAGCTTGCGGGTACAGGGGTATGGCTACACCTTC CASSLRVQGYGYTF TRBV5-8 . TRBJ1-2 TRBD1
TGTGCCAGCTCACCACTTCGGGACCGTGACTATGGCTACACCTTC CASSPLRDRDYGYTF TRBV18 few TRBJ1-2 .
TGCGCCAGCAGCTTTAATACAGGGTCCACTGAAGCTTTCTTT CASSFNTGSTEAFF TRBV5-1 . TRBJ1-1 .
TGTGCCAGCAGCTTGGCTTACGGCAGGCGCAATCAGCCCCAGCATTTT CASSLAYGRRNQPQHF TRBV5-6 . TRBJ1-5 .
TGTGCCAGCAGCTTAGATCTGGGGGGGTACAATGAGCAGTTCTTC CASSLDLGGYNEQFF TRBV7-2 once TRBJ2-1 TRBD2
TGTGCCACCGACAGGGGGCTGGGGGAGCAGTACTTC CATDRGLGEQYF TRBV28 once TRBJ2-7 TRBD1
TGTGCCAGCATTGGGACTACTCAAGAGACCCAGTACTTC CASIGTTQETQYF TRBV2 . TRBJ2-5 TRBD2
TGCGCCAGCAGCTACAGGGTTAATGAGCAGTTCTTC CASSYRVNEQFF TRBV5-1 . TRBJ2-1 .
TGTGCCAGTAGTATAGCCTCACTACTAGCCGGTACAGATACGCAGTATTTT CASSIASLLAGTDTQYF TRBV19 . TRBJ2-3 .
TGTGCCAGCAGCTTACCCCCGGACAGCCTTCTCTGGGCCAACGTCCTGACTTTC CASSLPPDSLLWANVLTF TRBV7-2 . TRBJ2-6 .
TGTGCCAGCAGTAATGGACTAGCTGGCACAGATACGCAGTATTTT CASSNGLAGTDTQYF TRBV7-9 . TRBJ2-3 TRBD2
TGTGCCACCAGCAGAGATCCAGGGGCGGGGAATGAGCAGTTCTTC CATSRDPGAGNEQFF TRBV15 . TRBJ2-1 .
TGTGCCAGCAGTTACACGGACAGAACCTACGAGCAGTACTTC CASSYTDRTYEQYF TRBV6-5 . TRBJ2-7 .
TGCGCCAGCAGCCAAGGAATAGGGGGGGGGCAAGAGACCCAGTACTTC CASSQGIGGGQETQYF TRBV4-3 once TRBJ2-5 .
TGCGCCAGCAGCGAACAGGTCCCGGGCGGCTACACCTTC CASSEQVPGGYTF TRBV5-1 once TRBJ1-2 .
TGTGCCAGCAGCTTCAGGGGAGGTGAGCAGTTCTTC CASSFRGGEQFF TRBV7-3 . TRBJ2-1 .
TGTGCCAGCAGTCGACAGGACTATAATTCACCCCTCCACTTT CASSRQDYNSPLHF TRBV6-5 once TRBJ1-6 .
TGCGCCAGCAGTGAGCTGGGGGCGCGGACCGGGGAGCTGTTTTTT CASSELGARTGELFF TRBV10-2 . TRBJ2-2 .
TGTGCCACCAGCAGAGATGGGCAGGGAGATTCACCCCTCCACTTT CATSRDGQGDSPLHF TRBV15 . TRBJ1-6 .
TGTGCCACCGGACAGGGGGCAACTGAAAAACTGTTTTTT CATGQGATEKLFF TRBV10-3 . TRBJ1-4 TRBD1
TGTGCCAGCAGCCGGACTAGCGGGGGGCACAATGAGCAGTTCTTC CASSRTSGGHNEQFF TRBV6-6 . TRBJ2-1 TRBD2
TGTGCCAGCACCGGGACAGGGACCTCGTATGGCTACACCTTC CASTGTGTSYGYTF TRBV28 . TRBJ1-2 TRBD1
TGCGCCAGCAGCCAAGATCCGGGCATTGGATCCTCTGGGGCCAACGTCCTGACTTTC CASSQDPGIGSSGANVLTF TRBV4-3 . TRBJ2-6 .
TGTGCCAGCAGTTTGTGGGGGGGAGACACAGATACGCAGTATTTT CASSLWGGDTDTQYF TRBV28 . TRBJ2-3 TRBD2
TGTGCCAGTAGTATGGGAATTACTGAAGCTTTCTTT CASSMGITEAFF TRBV19 . TRBJ1-1 .
TGTGCCAGCAGCGTAGACCCTAGCGGGGGGTCCTACAATGAGCAGTTCTTC CASSVDPSGGSYNEQFF TRBV9 once TRBJ2-1 TRBD2
TGTGCCAGTAGTAGGCCTAGCCAATACAATGAGCAGTTCTTC CASSRPSQYNEQFF TRBV19 . TRBJ2-1 .